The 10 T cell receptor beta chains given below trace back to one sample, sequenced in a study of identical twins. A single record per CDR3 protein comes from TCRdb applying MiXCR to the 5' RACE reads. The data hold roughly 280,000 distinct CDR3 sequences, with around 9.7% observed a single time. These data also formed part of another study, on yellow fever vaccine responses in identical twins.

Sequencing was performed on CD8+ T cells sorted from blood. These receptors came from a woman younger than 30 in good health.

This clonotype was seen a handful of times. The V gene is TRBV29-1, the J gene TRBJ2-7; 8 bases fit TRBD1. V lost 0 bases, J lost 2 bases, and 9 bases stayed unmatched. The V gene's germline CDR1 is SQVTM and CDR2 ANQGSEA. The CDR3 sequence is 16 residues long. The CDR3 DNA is TGCAGCGTTGAAGATGGTACGACAGGGGTGGCCTACGAGCAGTACTTC. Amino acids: CSVEDGTTGVAYEQYF.

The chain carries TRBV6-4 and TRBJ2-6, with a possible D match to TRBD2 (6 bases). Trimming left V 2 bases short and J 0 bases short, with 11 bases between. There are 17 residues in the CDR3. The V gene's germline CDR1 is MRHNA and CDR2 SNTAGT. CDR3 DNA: TGTGCCAGCAGTGACGCTCAGACTAGCTCTGGGGCCAACGTCCTGACTTTC. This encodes CASSDAQTSSGANVLTF.

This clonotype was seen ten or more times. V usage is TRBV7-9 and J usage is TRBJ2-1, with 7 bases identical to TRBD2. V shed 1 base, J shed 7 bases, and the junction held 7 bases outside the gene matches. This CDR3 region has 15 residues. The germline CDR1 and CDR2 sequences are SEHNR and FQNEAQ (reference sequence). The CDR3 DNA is TGTGCCAGCAGCTTAGTCGCGGGAGAAAAAAATGAGCAGTTCTTC. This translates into CASSLVAGEKNEQFF.

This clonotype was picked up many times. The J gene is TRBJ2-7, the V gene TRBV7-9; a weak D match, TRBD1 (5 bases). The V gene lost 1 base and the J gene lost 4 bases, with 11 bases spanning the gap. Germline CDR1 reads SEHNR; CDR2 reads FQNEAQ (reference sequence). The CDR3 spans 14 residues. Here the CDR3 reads CASSLEGRVYEQYF. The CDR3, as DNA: TGTGCCAGCAGCTTAGAAGGCAGGGTTTACGAGCAGTACTTC. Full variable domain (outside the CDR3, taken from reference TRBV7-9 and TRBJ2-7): DTGVSQNPRHKITKRGQNVTFRCDPISEHNRLYWYRQTLGQGPEFLTYFQNEAQLEKSRLLSDRFSAERPKGSFSTLEIQRTEQGDSAMYLCASSLEGRVYEQYFGPGTRLTVT.

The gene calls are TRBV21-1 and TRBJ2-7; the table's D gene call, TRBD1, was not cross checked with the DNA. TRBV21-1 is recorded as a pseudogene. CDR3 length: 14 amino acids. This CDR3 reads CASLGQFLSYEQYF. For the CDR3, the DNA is TGTGCCAGTTTAGGACAGTTCCTCTCCTACGAGCAGTACTTC.

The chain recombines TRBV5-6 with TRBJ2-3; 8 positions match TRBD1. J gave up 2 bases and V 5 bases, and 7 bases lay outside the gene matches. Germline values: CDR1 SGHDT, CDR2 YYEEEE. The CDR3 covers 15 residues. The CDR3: CASRVTGAYTDTQYF. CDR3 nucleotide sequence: TGTGCCAGCAGGGTGACAGGGGCTTACACAGATACGCAGTATTTT.

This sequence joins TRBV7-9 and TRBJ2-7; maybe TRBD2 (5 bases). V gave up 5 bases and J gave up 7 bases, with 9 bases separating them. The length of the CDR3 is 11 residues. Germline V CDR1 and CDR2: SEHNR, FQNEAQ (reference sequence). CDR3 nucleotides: TGTGCCAGCAGCGGCCAGCGGGAGCAGTACTTC. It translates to CASSGQREQYF.

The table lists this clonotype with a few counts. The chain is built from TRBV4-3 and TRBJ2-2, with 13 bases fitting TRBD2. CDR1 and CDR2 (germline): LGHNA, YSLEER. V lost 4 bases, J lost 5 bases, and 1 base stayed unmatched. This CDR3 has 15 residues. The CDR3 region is CASSPGLAGTGELFF. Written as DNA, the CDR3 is TGCGCCAGCAGCCCGGGACTAGCGGGGACCGGGGAGCTGTTTTTT.

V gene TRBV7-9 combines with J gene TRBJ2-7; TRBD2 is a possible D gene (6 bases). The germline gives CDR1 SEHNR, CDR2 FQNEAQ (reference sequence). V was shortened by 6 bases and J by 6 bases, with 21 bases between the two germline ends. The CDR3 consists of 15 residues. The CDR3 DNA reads TGTGCCAGCAGTGAGGAGGGCAGGGCGCGGGGCGAGCAGTACTTC. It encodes CASSEEGRARGEQYF.

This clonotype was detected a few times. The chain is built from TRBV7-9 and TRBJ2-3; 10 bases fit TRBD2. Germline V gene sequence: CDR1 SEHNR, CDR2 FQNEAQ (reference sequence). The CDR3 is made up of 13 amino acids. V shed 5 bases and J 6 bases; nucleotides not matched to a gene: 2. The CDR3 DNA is TGTGCCAGCAGCAGCGGGGGGGGGGATACGCAGTATTTT. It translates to CASSSGGGDTQYF.